This T cell receptor beta chain was obtained from a study of T cell repertoires in cytomegalovirus infection. TCRdb independently ran MiXCR on the reads; one entry per CDR3 protein. The repertoire holds 750,000 to 900,000 distinct CDR3 sequences, with about 27% as singletons. This CDR3 has 12 amino acids. Germline V gives CDR1 MNHEY, CDR2 SVGEGT. V lost 1 base and J lost 5, with 5 bases in between. This clonotype has more than one count but fewer than ten. Its specificity is unknown. Source: cultured CD8+ T cells from PBMCs, taken from culture after CMV antigen stimulation. The receptor was isolated from a human donor in good health (CMV status not recorded). Some clones in this sample may be carry-over from other donors' samples. The chain has TRBV6-2 or TRBV6-3 and TRBJ1-1; D call uncertain. CDR3 DNA: TGTGCCAGCAGTTACTACATGACTGAAGCTTTCTTT. It is translated as CASSYYMTEAFF.